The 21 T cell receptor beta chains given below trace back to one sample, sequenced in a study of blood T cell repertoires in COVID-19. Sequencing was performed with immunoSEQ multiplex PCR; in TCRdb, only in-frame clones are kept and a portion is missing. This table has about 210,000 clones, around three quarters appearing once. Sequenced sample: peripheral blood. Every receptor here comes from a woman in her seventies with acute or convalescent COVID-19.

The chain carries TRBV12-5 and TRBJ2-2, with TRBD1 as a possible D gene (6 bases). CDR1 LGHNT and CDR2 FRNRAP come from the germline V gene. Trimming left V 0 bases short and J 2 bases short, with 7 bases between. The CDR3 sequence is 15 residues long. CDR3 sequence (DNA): TGTGCTAGTGGTTTGGTACAGGGTAACACCGGGGAGCTGTTTTTT. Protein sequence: CASGLVQGNTGELFF.

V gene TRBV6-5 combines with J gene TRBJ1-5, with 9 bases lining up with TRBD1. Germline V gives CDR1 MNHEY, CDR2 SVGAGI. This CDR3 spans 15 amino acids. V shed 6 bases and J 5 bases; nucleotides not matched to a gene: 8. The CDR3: CASSPDRGWHQPQHF. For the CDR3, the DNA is TGTGCCAGCAGCCCGGACAGGGGATGGCATCAGCCCCAGCATTTT.

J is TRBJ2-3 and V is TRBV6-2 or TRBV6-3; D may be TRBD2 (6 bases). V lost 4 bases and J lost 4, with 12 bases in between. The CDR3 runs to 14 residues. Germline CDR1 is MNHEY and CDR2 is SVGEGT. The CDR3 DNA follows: TGTGCCAGCAGTTTTCGACTAGTCCCAGATACGCAGTATTTT. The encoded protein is CASSFRLVPDTQYF.

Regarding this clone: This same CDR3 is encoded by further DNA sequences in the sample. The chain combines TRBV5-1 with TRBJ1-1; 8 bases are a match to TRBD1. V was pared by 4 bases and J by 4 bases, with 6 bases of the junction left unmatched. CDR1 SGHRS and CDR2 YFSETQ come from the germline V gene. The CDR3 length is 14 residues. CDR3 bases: TGCGCCAGCAGCCCTGGGACAGGCGGCACTGAAGCTTTCTTT. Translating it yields CASSPGTGGTEAFF.

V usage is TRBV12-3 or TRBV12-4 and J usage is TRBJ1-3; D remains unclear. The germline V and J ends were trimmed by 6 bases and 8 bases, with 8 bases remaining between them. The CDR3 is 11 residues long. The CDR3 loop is CASRAFYTIYF. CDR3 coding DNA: TGTGCCAGCAGGGCCTTTTACACCATATATTTT.

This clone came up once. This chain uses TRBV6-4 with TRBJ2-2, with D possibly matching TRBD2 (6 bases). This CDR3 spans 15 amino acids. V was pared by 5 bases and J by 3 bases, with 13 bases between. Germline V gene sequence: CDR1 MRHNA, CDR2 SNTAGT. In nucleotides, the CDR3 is TGTGCCAGCAGTCCTGGGGGGTACTACACCGGGGAGCTGTTTTTT. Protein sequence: CASSPGGYYTGELFF.

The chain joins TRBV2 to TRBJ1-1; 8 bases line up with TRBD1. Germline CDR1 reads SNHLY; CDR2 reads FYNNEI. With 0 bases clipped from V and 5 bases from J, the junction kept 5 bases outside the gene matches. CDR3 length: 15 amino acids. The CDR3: CASSEANDRGTEAFF. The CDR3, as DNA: TGTGCCAGCAGTGAAGCAAATGACAGGGGAACTGAAGCTTTCTTT.

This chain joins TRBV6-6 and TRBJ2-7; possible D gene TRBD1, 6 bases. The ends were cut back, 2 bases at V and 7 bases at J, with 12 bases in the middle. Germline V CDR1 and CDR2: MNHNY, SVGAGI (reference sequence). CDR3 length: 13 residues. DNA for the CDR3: TGTGCCAGCAGTTACAACAGGGTAAGGGAGCAGTACGTC. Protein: CASSYNRVREQYV.

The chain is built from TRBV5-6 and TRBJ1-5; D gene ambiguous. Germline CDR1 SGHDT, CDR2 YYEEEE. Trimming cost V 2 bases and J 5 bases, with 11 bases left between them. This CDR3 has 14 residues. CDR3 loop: CASSFRGSYQPQHF. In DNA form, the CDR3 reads TGTGCCAGCAGCTTTCGAGGGTCCTATCAGCCCCAGCATTTT.

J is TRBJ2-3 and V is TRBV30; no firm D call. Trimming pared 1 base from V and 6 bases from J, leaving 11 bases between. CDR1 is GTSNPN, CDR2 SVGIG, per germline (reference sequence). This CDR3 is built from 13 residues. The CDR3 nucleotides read TGTGCCTGGAGTGGAATCGGGTGGGATACGCAGTATTTT. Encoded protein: CAWSGIGWDTQYF. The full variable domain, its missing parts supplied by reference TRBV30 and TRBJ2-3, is SQTIHQWPATLVQPVGSPLSLECTVEGTSNPNLYWYRQAAGRGLQLLFYSVGIGQISSEVPQNLSASRPQDRQFILSSKKLLLSDSGFYLCAWSGIGWDTQYFGPGTRLTVL.

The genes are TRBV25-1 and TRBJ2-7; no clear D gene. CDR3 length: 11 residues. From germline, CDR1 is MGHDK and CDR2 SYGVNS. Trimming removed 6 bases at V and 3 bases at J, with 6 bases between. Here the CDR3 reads CASSRNYEQYF. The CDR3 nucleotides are TGTGCCAGCAGCAGAAACTACGAGCAGTACTTC.

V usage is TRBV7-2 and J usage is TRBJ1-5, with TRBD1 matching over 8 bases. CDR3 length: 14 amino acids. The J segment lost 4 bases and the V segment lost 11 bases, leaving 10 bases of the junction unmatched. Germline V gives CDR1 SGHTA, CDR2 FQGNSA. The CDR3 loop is CASTTGQGNQPQHF. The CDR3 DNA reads TGTGCCTCCACGACAGGACAGGGAAATCAGCCCCAGCATTTT.

CDR3 loop: CASSVYGTSGLYEQYF. CDR3 coding DNA: TGTGCCAGCAGTGTTTACGGGACTAGCGGCTTATACGAGCAGTACTTC. V and J are TRBV6-1 and TRBJ2-7; 11 nucleotides agree with TRBD2. Germline CDR1 reads MNHNS; CDR2 reads SASEGT. Losses at the gene ends were 4 bases for V and 4 bases for J; bases not matched to a gene: 9. CDR3 length: 16 residues.

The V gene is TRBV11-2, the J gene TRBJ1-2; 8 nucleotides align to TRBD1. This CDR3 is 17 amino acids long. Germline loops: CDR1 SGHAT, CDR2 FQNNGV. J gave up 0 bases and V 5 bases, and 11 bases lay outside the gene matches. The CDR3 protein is CASSRDRGAAANYGYTF. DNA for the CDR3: TGTGCCAGCAGCCGAGACAGGGGAGCCGCGGCTAACTATGGCTACACCTTC.

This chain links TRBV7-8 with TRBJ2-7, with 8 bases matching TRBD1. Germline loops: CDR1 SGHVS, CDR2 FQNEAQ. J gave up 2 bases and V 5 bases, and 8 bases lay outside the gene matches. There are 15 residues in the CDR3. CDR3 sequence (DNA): TGTGCCAGCAGCCCCCGGGACAGGAGTACCTACGAGCAGTACTTC. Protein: CASSPRDRSTYEQYF.

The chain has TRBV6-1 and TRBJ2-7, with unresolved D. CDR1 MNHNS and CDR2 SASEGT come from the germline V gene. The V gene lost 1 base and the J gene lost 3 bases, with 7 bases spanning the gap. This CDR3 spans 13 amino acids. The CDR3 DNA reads TGTGCCAGCAGTGAAGGATGGAGCTACGAGCAGTACGTC. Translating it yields CASSEGWSYEQYV.

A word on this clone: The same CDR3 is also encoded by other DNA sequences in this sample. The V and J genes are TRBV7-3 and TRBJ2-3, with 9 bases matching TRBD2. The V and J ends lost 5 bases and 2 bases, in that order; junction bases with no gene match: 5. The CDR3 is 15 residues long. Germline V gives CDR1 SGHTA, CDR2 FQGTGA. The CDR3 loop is CASSPGTSPTDTQYF. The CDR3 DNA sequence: TGTGCCAGCAGCCCCGGGACTAGCCCCACAGATACGCAGTATTTT.

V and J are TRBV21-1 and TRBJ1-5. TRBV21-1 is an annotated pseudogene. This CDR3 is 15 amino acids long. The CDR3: CASRGRGVCNQPQHF. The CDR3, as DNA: TGTGCCAGCAGAGGGAGGGGGGTTTGCAATCAGCCCCAGCATTTT.

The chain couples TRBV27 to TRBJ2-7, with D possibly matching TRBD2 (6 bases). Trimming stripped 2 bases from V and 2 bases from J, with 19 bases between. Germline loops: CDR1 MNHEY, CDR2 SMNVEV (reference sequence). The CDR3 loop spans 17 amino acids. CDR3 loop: CASSLQTCGTRAYEQYV. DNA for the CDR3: TGTGCCAGCAGTTTACAAACCTGTGGGACTCGCGCCTACGAGCAGTACGTC.

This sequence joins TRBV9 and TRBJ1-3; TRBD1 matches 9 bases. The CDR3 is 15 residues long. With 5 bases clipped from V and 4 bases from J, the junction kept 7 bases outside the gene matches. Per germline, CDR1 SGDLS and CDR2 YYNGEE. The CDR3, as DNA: TGTGCCAGCAGTTTACAGGGGGCGGGCGGAAACACCATATATTTT. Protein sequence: CASSLQGAGGNTIYF.

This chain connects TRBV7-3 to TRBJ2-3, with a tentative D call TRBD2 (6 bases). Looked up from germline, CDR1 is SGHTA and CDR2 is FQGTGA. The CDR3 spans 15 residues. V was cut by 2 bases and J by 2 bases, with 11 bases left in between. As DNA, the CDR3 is TGTGCCAGCAGCTTAGGGGCGGGGCCCACAGATACGCAGTATTTT. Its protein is CASSLGAGPTDTQYF.